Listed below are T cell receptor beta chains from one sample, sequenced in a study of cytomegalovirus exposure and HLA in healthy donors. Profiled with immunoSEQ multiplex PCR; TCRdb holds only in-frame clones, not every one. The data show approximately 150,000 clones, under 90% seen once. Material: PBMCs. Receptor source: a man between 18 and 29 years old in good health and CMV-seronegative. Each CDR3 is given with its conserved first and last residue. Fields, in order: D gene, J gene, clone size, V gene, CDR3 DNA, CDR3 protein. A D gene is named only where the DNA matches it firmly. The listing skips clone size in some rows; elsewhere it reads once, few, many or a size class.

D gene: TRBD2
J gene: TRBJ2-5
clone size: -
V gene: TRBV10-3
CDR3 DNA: TGTGCCATCGGGGGGGTTGGGGACCAAGAGACCCAGTACTTC
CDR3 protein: CAIGGVGDQETQYF

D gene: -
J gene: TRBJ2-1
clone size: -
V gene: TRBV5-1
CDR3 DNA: TGCGCCAGCAGCTTAATAGGGACTCACAATGAGCAGTTCTTC
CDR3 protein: CASSLIGTHNEQFF

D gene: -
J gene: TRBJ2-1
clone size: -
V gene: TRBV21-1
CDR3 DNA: TGTGCCAGCAGCACGTTTGACAGGGAGGTGGGTGAGCAGTTCTTC
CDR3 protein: CASSTFDREVGEQFF

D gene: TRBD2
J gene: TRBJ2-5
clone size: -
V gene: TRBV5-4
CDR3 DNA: TGTGCCAGCAGCTCGGCTAGCGGGAGCCTAGTCCAAGAGACCCAGTACTTC
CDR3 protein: CASSSASGSLVQETQYF

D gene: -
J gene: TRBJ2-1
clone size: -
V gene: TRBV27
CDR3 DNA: TGTGCCAGCATCCAGGGTGAGCAGTTCTTC
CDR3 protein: CASIQGEQFF

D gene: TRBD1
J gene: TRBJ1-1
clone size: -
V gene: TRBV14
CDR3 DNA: TGTGCCAGCAGCCGACCGGGACAGGGGAGGCACACTGAAGCTTTCTTT
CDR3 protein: CASSRPGQGRHTEAFF

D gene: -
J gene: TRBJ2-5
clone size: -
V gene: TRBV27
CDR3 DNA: TGTGCCAGCAAGTCGATACGTGAGGAGACCCAGTACTTC
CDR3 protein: CASKSIREETQYF

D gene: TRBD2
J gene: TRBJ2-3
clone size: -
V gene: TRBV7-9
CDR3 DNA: TGTGCCAGCAGCCCAGCGGCGGGAGGCCCCGTAAATACGCAGTATTTT
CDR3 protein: CASSPAAGGPVNTQYF

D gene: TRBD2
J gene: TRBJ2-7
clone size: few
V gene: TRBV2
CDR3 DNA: TGTGCCAGCCGGGAGGGGTACGAGCAGTACTTC
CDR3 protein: CASREGYEQYF

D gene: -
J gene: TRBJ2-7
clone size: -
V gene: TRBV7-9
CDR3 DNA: TGTGCCAGCAGCGTCGGACTACCCCTGGACGAGCAGTACTTC
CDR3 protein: CASSVGLPLDEQYF

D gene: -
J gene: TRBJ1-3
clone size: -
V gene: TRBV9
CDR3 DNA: TGTGCCAGCAGCGAGGACATTCCTTCTACGCTCTTTGGAAACACCATATATTTT
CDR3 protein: CASSEDIPSTLFGNTIYF

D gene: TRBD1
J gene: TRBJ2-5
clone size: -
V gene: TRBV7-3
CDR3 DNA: TGTGCCAGCAGTATACAGGGGGGCCAAGAGACCCAGTACTTC
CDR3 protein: CASSIQGGQETQYF

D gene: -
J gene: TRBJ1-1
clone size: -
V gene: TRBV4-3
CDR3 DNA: TGCGCCAGCAGCCAAGGTAGGGGGATGAACACTGAAGCTTTCTTT
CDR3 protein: CASSQGRGMNTEAFF

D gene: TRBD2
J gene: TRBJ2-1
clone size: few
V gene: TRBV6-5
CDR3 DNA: TGTGCCAGCAGTCGTAGCGGGGGTGGGTATCGGCAGTTCTTC
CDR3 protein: CASSRSGGGYRQFF

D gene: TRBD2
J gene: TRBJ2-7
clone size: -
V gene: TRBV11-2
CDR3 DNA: TGTGCCAGCAGCCCCCGACTAGCGGGGGGATCATACGAGCAGTACTTC
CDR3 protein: CASSPRLAGGSYEQYF

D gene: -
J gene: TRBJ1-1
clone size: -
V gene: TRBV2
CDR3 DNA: TGTGCCAGTGGCATTAGCGGGTTGAACACTGAAGCTTTCTTT
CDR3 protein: CASGISGLNTEAFF

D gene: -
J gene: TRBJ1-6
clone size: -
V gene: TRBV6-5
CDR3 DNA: TGTGCCAGCAGTTACTGGAGCGTCGGTTCACCCCTCCACTTT
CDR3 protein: CASSYWSVGSPLHF

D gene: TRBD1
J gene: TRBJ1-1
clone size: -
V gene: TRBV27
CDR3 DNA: TGTGCCAGCAGCTTACAGGGGGCCGTCACTGAAGCTTTCTTT
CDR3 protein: CASSLQGAVTEAFF

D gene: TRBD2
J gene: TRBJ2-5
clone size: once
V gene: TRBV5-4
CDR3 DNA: TGTGCCAGCAGCTACCGACTAGCGGGAGGCCAAGAGACCCAGTACTTC
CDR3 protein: CASSYRLAGGQETQYF

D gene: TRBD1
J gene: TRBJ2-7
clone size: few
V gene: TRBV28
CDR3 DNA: TGTGCCAGCAGGACAGGGAGATACGAGCAGTACTTC
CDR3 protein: CASRTGRYEQYF